These T cell receptor beta chains were read from a single sample in a study of T cells expressing NK-cell markers. TCRdb reanalyzed the 5' RACE reads and collapses them to one entry per CDR3 protein, without DNA. Its table lists fewer than 550,000 distinct CDR3 sequences. Sequenced material: blood T cells: a sorted CD56 or NKG2C T cell subset, CD4+ or CD8+ T cells, or bulk PBMC T cells (not recorded which). The source of these receptors is a woman between 50 and 59 years old in good health. The CDR3 runs from the conserved cysteine through the conserved F or W.

j_call v_call cdr3_aa
TRBJ2-3 TRBV28 CASSLLPPRSSTDTQYF
TRBJ1-2 TRBV27 CASRGAADVLGYTF
TRBJ2-7 TRBV4-1 CASSQDPAAPSYEQYF
TRBJ2-3 TRBV3-1 CASSRQFSIADTQYF
TRBJ2-1 TRBV11-3 CASSSRGSYNEQFF
TRBJ2-1 TRBV11-3 CASSLELAGGFSEQFF
TRBJ2-2 TRBV6-6 CASSYSSVELAGELFF
TRBJ1-2 TRBV12-3/TRBV12-4 CASSSDGQFSYTF
TRBJ2-2 TRBV20-1 CSARVPGRTNTGELFF
TRBJ2-3 TRBV6-5 CASSYSRPGTLTDTQYF
TRBJ2-7 TRBV12-3/TRBV12-4 CASRAGGPREQYF
TRBJ2-1 TRBV25-1 CASRRPGTGDLNEQFF
TRBJ2-3 TRBV15 CATNPAGRGPTDTQYF
TRBJ2-2 TRBV6-2/TRBV6-3 CATWTSIAGELFF
TRBJ2-1 TRBV29-1 CSVGAFGGEIPHEQFF
TRBJ1-3 TRBV12-3/TRBV12-4 CASSPSPGLRNTIYF
TRBJ1-6 TRBV12-3/TRBV12-4 CASSLRGSPYNSPLHF
TRBJ2-2 TRBV12-3/TRBV12-4 CASSYGLAGGGELFF
TRBJ1-5 TRBV11-2 CASSLDRVQPQHF
TRBJ2-2 TRBV7-8 CASSLLRERGGELFF
TRBJ2-3 TRBV24-1 CATSDSDLSDTQYF
TRBJ2-2 TRBV6-5 CASSLFSAPPGGELFF
TRBJ2-3 TRBV12-3/TRBV12-4 CASSRTTPGTDTQYF